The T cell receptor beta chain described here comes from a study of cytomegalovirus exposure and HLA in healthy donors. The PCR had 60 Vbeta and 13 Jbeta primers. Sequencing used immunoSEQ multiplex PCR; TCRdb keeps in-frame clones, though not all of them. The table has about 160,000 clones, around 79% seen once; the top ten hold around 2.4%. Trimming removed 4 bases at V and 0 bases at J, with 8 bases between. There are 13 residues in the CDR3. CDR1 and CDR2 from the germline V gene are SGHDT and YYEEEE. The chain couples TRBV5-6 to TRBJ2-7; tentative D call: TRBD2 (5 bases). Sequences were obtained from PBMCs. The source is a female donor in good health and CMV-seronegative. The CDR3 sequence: CASSRGSSYEQYF. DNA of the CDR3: TGTGCCAGCAGCCGGGGAAGCTCCTACGAGCAGTACTTC.